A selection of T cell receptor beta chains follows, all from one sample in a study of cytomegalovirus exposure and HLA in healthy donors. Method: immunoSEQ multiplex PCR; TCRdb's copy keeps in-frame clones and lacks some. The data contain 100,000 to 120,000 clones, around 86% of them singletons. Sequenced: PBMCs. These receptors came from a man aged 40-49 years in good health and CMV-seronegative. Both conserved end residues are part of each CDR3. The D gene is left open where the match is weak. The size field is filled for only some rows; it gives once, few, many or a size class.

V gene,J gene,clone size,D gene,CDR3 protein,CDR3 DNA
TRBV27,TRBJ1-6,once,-,CASRVLQGNNSPLHF,TGTGCCAGCAGGGTTCTGCAGGGGAATAATTCACCCCTCCACTTT
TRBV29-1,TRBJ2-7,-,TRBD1,CSVEGQGAYEQYF,TGCAGCGTTGAAGGACAGGGCGCTTACGAGCAGTACTTC
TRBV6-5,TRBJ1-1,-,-,CASTAGTEAFF,TGTGCCAGCACCGCAGGGACTGAAGCTTTCTTT
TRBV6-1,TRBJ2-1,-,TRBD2,CASSVTLAGGSKNEQFF,TGTGCCAGCAGTGTAACTTTAGCGGGGGGGTCGAAGAATGAGCAGTTCTTC
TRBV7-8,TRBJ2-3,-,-,CAARTGTDTQYF,TGTGCCGCGCGGACAGGCACAGATACGCAGTATTTT
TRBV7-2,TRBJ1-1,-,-,CASSKASSAGTTFF,TGTGCCAGCAGCAAGGCCAGTTCGGCAGGCACAACTTTCTTT
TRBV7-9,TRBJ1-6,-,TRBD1,CASSFPGQQNYNSPLHF,TGTGCCAGCAGCTTTCCGGGACAGCAAAATTATAATTCACCCCTCCACTTT
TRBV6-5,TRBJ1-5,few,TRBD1,CASRRDTGGEHF,TGTGCCAGCAGACGGGATACAGGGGGCGAGCATTTT
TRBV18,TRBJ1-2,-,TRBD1,CASSPPGTDIDGYTF,TGTGCCAGCTCACCCCCGGGGACAGACATAGATGGCTACACCTTC
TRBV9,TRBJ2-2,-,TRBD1,CASSETGQSVGELFF,TGTGCCAGCAGCGAGACGGGACAGTCCGTCGGGGAGCTGTTTTTT
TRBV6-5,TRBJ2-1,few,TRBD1,CASSYTPGQGYNEQFF,TGTGCCAGCAGTTACACCCCGGGACAGGGATACAATGAGCAGTTCTTC
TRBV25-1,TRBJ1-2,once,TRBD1,CASKGQTYGYTF,TGTGCCAGCAAGGGACAGACCTATGGCTACACCTTC
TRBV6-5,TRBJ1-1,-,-,CASSYFAGETEAFF,TGTGCCAGCAGTTACTTCGCAGGGGAAACTGAAGCTTTCTTT
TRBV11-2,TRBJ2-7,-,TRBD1,CASSLSGQGFYEQYF,TGTGCCAGCAGCTTGTCGGGACAGGGGTTTTACGAGCAGTACTTC
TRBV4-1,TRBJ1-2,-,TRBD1,CASSQDRDRSAYGYTF,TGCGCCAGCAGCCAAGATCGGGACAGGTCTGCCTATGGCTACACCTTC
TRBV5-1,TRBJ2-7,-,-,CASSLGSNTYEQYF,TGCGCCAGCAGCTTGGGGTCAAACACCTACGAGCAGTACTTC
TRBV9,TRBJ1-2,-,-,CASSPQPVEDYGYTF,TGTGCCAGCAGCCCCCAACCAGTGGAGGACTATGGCTACACCTTC
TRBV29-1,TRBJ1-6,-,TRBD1,CSVRDRENSPLHF,TGCAGCGTCCGGGACAGGGAGAATTCACCCCTCCACTTT
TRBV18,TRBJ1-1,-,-,CASSPRGVSYTEAFF,TGTGCCAGCTCACCACGGGGGGTATCGTACACTGAAGCTTTCTTT
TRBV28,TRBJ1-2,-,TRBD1,CASYITARGRESYGYTF,TGTGCCAGTTACATCACAGCTAGGGGGCGCGAGAGCTATGGCTACACCTTC
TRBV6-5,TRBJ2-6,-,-,CASSYSTGSGANVLTF,TGTGCCAGCAGTTACTCTACAGGGTCAGGGGCCAACGTCCTGACTTTC
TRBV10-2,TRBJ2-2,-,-,CASKPGPNTGELFF,TGCGCCAGCAAGCCAGGGCCAAACACCGGGGAGCTGTTTTTT
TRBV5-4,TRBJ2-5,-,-,CASSSHREETQYF,TGTGCCAGCAGCTCCCACAGGGAAGAGACCCAGTACTTC
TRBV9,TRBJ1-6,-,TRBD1,CASSVGDSRLHF,TGTGCCAGCAGCGTAGGGGACAGTCGCCTCCACTTT
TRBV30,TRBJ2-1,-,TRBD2,CAWSARLSVGSGGVNEQFF,TGTGCCTGGAGTGCCCGCCTTTCGGTTGGTAGCGGGGGGGTGAATGAGCAGTTCTTC
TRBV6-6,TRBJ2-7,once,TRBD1,CASSLEGTGHEQYF,TGTGCCAGCAGTCTCGAGGGGACAGGGCACGAGCAGTACTTC
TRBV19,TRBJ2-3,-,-,CASSRNGGSGTDTQYF,TGTGCCAGTAGTAGAAATGGAGGCTCGGGCACAGATACGCAGTATTTT
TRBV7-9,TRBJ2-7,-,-,CASSLSGRNEQYF,TGTGCCAGCAGCTTAAGCGGGCGTAACGAGCAGTACTTC
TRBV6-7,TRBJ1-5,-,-,CASSHRDGGPYSDQPQHF,TGTGCCAGCAGTCACCGTGACGGGGGACCATATAGCGATCAGCCCCAGCATTTT